Presented here are 5 T cell receptor beta chains from one specimen sequenced in a study of T-cell reconstitution after alpha-beta-depleted transplantation in children. Unique molecular identifiers were incorporated when the TCRbeta library was constructed. TCRdb recomputed calls from the PCR reads with MiXCR, one row per CDR3 protein. Here the sample spans some 220,000 distinct CDR3 sequences, about a tenth being singletons. The material sequenced was PBMCs, taken before TCRalphabeta/CD19-depleted stem cell transplant. The receptors shown here come from a child less than two years old with acute myeloid leukemia, due to receive a stem cell transplant.

The sample holds a few counts of this clonotype. The rearrangement joins TRBV7-6 to TRBJ2-7; 8 nucleotides align to TRBD2. CDR1 and CDR2 from the germline V gene are SGHVS and FNYEAQ. V lost 4 bases and J lost 0; bases outside the gene matches: 8. The CDR3 has 16 amino acids. In nucleotides, the CDR3 is TGTGCCAGCAGCTCCCGGACTAGCTCCTACTCCTACGAGCAGTACTTC. Residues: CASSSRTSSYSYEQYF.

In its sample, this clonotype was seen many times. The genes are TRBV20-1 and TRBJ1-2; no clear D. CDR3 length: 10 amino acids. Germline CDR1 is DFQATT and CDR2 is SNEGSKA (reference sequence). Trimming stripped 6 bases from V and 8 bases from J, with 10 bases between. CDR3 amino acids: CSAHNDGYTF. The CDR3, as DNA: TGCAGTGCGCACAACGACGGCTACACCTTC.

In this sample, this clonotype turned up many times. The V and J genes are TRBV5-1 and TRBJ2-3; TRBD2 is a possible D gene (6 bases). The CDR3 loop spans 15 amino acids. Germline CDR1 SGHRS, CDR2 YFSETQ. Between the trimmed V and J ends, which lost 0 bases and 0 bases, there was a span of 8 bases. The CDR3: CASSLVAASTDTQYF. As DNA, the CDR3 is TGCGCCAGCAGCTTGGTAGCGGCTAGCACAGATACGCAGTATTTT.

This clonotype was counted at least ten times. The chain is built from TRBV7-2 and TRBJ2-2; D not certain. Germline CDR1 SGHTA, CDR2 FQGNSA. CDR3 length equals 14 residues. Between the trimmed V and J ends, which lost 5 bases and 4 bases, there was a span of 11 bases. CDR3 protein: CASSPGGPTGELFF. CDR3 DNA: TGTGCCAGCAGCCCGGGCGGACCCACCGGGGAGCTGTTTTTT.

This clonotype was counted between two and nine times. The chain carries TRBV2 and TRBJ1-1; D might be TRBD1 (5 bases). CDR1 is SNHLY and CDR2 is FYNNEI in the germline V gene. Trimming cost V 6 bases and J 1 base, with 12 bases left between them. This CDR3 has 14 amino acids. In DNA form, the CDR3 reads TGTGCCAGCAGGTGGGCCGGGGGGAACACTGAAGCTTTCTTT. Protein product: CASRWAGGNTEAFF.